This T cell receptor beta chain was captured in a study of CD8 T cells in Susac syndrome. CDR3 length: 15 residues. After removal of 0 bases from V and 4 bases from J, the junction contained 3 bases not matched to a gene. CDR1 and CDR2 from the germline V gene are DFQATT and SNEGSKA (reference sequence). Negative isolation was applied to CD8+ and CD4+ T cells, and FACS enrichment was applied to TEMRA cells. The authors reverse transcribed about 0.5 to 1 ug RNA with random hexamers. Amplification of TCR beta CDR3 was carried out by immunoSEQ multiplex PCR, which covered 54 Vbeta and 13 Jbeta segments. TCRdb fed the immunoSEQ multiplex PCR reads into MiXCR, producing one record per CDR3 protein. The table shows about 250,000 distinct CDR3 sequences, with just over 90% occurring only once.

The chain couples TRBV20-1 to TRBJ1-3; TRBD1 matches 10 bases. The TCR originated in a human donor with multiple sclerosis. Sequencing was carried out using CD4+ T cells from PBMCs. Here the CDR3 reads CSAREDRGLGNTIYF. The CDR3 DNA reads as TGCAGTGCTAGAGAAGACAGGGGGCTCGGAAACACCATATATTTT.